This TCR beta chain originates from a study of cytomegalovirus exposure and HLA in healthy donors. The CDR3 consists of 10 residues. The V gene's germline CDR1 is LNHDA and CDR2 SQIVND (reference sequence). Trimming left V 11 bases short and J 6 bases short, with 10 bases between. PCR was performed using 60 Vbeta and 13 Jbeta primers. The repertoire was sequenced with immunoSEQ multiplex PCR; TCRdb's copy has only in-frame clones and lacks some. The data show 80,000 to 95,000 clones, around 79% seen once. Overall study results and limits: Within the data, a cluster of highly shared sequence variants was likely a sequencing artifact. Across all donors, roughly uniform sequencing depth was an assumption of the presence/absence analyses. The study designated about 160 TCR beta chains cytomegalovirus-associated.

This clone was seen more than once but under ten times. Antigen specificity is unknown. The material sequenced was PBMCs. The sequence came from a man younger than 35 in good health and CMV-seropositive. The chain carries TRBV19 and TRBJ1-2, with no clear D. The CDR3 reads CASQFNGYTF. The CDR3 DNA sequence: TGTGCCTCCCAGTTTAATGGCTACACCTTC.